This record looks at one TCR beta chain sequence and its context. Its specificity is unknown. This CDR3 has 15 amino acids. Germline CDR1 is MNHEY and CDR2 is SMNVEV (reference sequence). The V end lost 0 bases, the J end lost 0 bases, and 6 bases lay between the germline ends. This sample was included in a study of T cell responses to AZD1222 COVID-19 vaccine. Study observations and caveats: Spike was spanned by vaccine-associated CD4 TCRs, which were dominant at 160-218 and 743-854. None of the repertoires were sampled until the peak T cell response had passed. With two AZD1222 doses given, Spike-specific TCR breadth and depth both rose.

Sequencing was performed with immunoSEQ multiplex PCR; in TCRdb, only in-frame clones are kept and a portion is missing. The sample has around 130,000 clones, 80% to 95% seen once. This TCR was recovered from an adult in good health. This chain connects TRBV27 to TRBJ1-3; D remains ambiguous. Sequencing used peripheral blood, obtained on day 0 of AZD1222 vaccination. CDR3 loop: CASSLSWNSGNTIYF. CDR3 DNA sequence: TGTGCCAGCAGTTTATCATGGAACTCTGGAAACACCATATATTTT.